The rows below give T cell receptor beta chains drawn from one sample of a study of cytomegalovirus exposure and HLA in healthy donors. Data came from immunoSEQ multiplex PCR; TCRdb stores just in-frame clones and leaves some out. This table has 140,000 or so clones, around 80% appearing once. Sequenced sample: PBMCs. These receptors came from a man between 35 and 55 years old in good health and CMV-seronegative. Both conserved end residues are part of each CDR3. The D gene is left open where the match is weak. A row's size may be missing; if present it is once, few, many or a size class.

v_gene	d_gene	abundance	j_gene	CDR3aa	CDR3nt
TRBV2	.	.	TRBJ1-1	CASMRGLRAEAFF	TGTGCCAGCATGCGGGGTCTTAGGGCTGAAGCTTTCTTT
TRBV19	.	.	TRBJ2-1	CASSRTVYNEQFF	TGTGCCAGTAGTCGGACAGTTTACAATGAGCAGTTCTTC
TRBV6-5	.	.	TRBJ1-4	CASSSGQPSNEKLFF	TGTGCCAGCAGTTCCGGACAGCCTTCTAATGAAAAACTGTTTTTT
TRBV7-2	.	.	TRBJ1-1	CASSQGPGQVSFF	TGTGCCAGCAGCCAGGGGCCAGGGCAAGTTTCTTTCTTT
TRBV2	.	few	TRBJ1-1	CASVGGWTEAFF	TGTGCCAGCGTCGGGGGTTGGACTGAAGCTTTCTTT
TRBV7-9	TRBD1	.	TRBJ1-5	CASSPGDRGRNQPQHF	TGTGCCAGCAGCCCCGGGGACAGGGGCCGCAATCAGCCCCAGCATTTT
TRBV2	TRBD2	.	TRBJ2-5	CASSSGTSGVGVTQYF	TGTGCCAGCAGCTCCGGGACTAGCGGGGTTGGGGTGACCCAGTACTTC
TRBV27	.	.	TRBJ1-1	CASRRFRPGAEAFF	TGTGCCAGCAGAAGGTTTAGGCCGGGGGCTGAAGCTTTCTTT
TRBV12-5	TRBD2	.	TRBJ2-5	CASGLVLAGIQETQYF	TGTGCTAGTGGTTTGGTACTAGCGGGGATCCAAGAGACCCAGTACTTC
TRBV5-6	.	.	TRBJ2-1	CASSLVQAAYNEQFF	TGTGCCAGCAGCTTGGTTCAGGCCGCTTACAATGAGCAGTTCTTC
TRBV6-1	TRBD1	.	TRBJ1-4	CASSENRGRTNEKLFF	TGTGCCAGCAGTGAGAACAGGGGGCGGACTAATGAAAAACTGTTTTTT
TRBV7-9	TRBD2	.	TRBJ2-2	CATHFHGGNTGELFF	TGTGCCACCCACTTTCACGGGGGGAATACCGGGGAGCTGTTTTTT
TRBV11-2	TRBD2	.	TRBJ2-1	CASSRMRLAGDEQFF	TGTGCCAGCAGCCGTATGAGACTAGCGGGGGATGAGCAGTTCTTC
TRBV11-2	TRBD1	.	TRBJ1-3	CASSPDRGLTGNTIYF	TGTGCCAGCAGCCCGGACAGGGGGCTGACTGGAAACACCATATATTTT
TRBV5-1	.	.	TRBJ1-5	CASSLTTGKEQPQHF	TGCGCCAGCAGCTTGACCACAGGGAAAGAACAGCCCCAGCATTTT
TRBV4-2	TRBD1	.	TRBJ1-2	CASSQGQGEDYGYTF	TGTGCCAGCAGCCAGGGGCAGGGGGAGGACTATGGCTACACCTTC
TRBV4-2	TRBD2	.	TRBJ2-7	CASSPRGGGEQYF	TGTGCCAGCAGCCCTCGGGGGGGCGGCGAGCAGTACTTC
TRBV4-1	.	.	TRBJ2-2	CASSQDQGLNAGELFF	TGCGCCAGCAGCCAAGACCAGGGACTGAACGCCGGGGAGCTGTTTTTT
TRBV10-1	TRBD2	few	TRBJ2-3	CASSLETSGGGADTQYF	TGCGCCAGCAGCCTCGAGACTAGCGGAGGTGGGGCAGATACGCAGTATTTT
TRBV27	.	.	TRBJ1-1	CASSPLTWNTEAFF	TGTGCCAGCAGTCCCTTAACTTGGAACACTGAAGCTTTCTTT
TRBV28	TRBD1	.	TRBJ1-4	CASSLEGAYEKLFF	TGTGCCAGCAGTTTGGAGGGGGCGTACGAAAAACTGTTTTTT
TRBV10-3	TRBD2	.	TRBJ2-5	CAISAGLAGRQETQYF	TGTGCCATCAGCGCTGGACTAGCGGGGAGGCAAGAGACCCAGTACTTC
TRBV30	.	.	TRBJ1-5	CAWSASGSGQPQHF	TGTGCCTGGAGTGCCTCCGGGTCCGGTCAGCCCCAGCATTTT
TRBV30	.	.	TRBJ1-3	CAWSVPGGNTIYF	TGTGCCTGGAGTGTACCGGGTGGAAACACCATATATTTT
TRBV5-1	.	.	TRBJ2-1	CASSFVSGSYNEQFF	TGCGCCAGCAGCTTTGTCAGCGGCTCCTACAATGAGCAGTTCTTC
TRBV11-1	.	.	TRBJ2-7	CASSLVPGDSYEQYF	TGTGCCAGCAGCTTAGTGCCAGGGGATTCCTACGAGCAGTACTTC
TRBV6-6	.	.	TRBJ2-7	CASTPGRFYEQYF	TGTGCCAGCACCCCTGGGAGGTTCTACGAGCAGTACTTC
TRBV5-1	.	.	TRBJ1-2	CASSPRDDGYTF	TGCGCCAGCAGTCCCAGGGATGATGGCTACACCTTC
TRBV2	.	.	TRBJ1-6	CASNPGENSPLHF	TGTGCCAGCAATCCGGGGGAGAATTCACCCCTCCACTTT
TRBV5-6	TRBD2	.	TRBJ2-7	CASSLRTSGFYEQYF	TGTGCCAGCAGCTTAAGGACTAGCGGCTTCTACGAGCAGTACTTC
TRBV19	.	.	TRBJ2-1	CASTSQGENEQFF	TGTGCCAGTACCTCCCAAGGGGAAAATGAGCAGTTCTTC
TRBV19	TRBD2	.	TRBJ2-3	CASTLAGGRRTDTQYF	TGTGCCAGTACCTTAGCGGGGGGCCGGAGGACAGATACGCAGTATTTT
TRBV30	TRBD2	.	TRBJ2-7	CAWEGGAHEQYF	TGTGCTTGGGAGGGAGGGGCCCACGAGCAGTACTTC
TRBV2	TRBD1	few	TRBJ1-3	CASSHRQGARDTIYF	TGTGCCAGCAGTCACCGACAGGGGGCTAGAGACACCATATATTTT
TRBV6-5	.	.	TRBJ1-1	CASSYSGTRTFF	TGTGCCAGCAGTTACTCTGGTACGCGCACTTTCTTT
TRBV4-3	.	.	TRBJ1-6	CASSQDYPAGWSSYNSPLHF	TGCGCCAGCAGCCAAGATTATCCAGCCGGCTGGAGCTCCTATAATTCACCCCTCCACTTT
TRBV4-1	TRBD1	.	TRBJ2-2	CASTPGDRDYVGELFF	TGCGCCAGCACCCCCGGGGACAGGGATTACGTCGGGGAGCTGTTTTTT
TRBV6-5	.	.	TRBJ2-2	CASRTGTRNTGELFF	TGTGCCAGCAGAACCGGGACAAGAAACACCGGGGAGCTGTTTTTT
TRBV28	TRBD1	.	TRBJ1-6	CASRTGGGNSPLHF	TGTGCCAGCAGGACAGGGGGCGGGAATTCACCCCTCCACTTT
TRBV4-3	.	.	TRBJ1-2	CASSQDLTGTNYGYTF	TGCGCCAGCAGCCAAGATCTTACAGGGACTAACTATGGCTACACCTTC
TRBV27	TRBD2	.	TRBJ2-2	CASRMGLAGGITGELFF	TGTGCCAGCAGGATGGGACTAGCGGGGGGAATCACCGGGGAGCTGTTTTTT
TRBV25-1	.	.	TRBJ2-2	CASSGGGHGNKELFF	TGTGCCAGCAGTGGCGGGGGACATGGGAATAAGGAGCTGTTTTTT
TRBV19	TRBD1	.	TRBJ2-7	CASSIQGASYEQYF	TGTGCCAGTAGTATTCAGGGGGCGTCCTACGAGCAGTACTTC
TRBV5-6	TRBD1	.	TRBJ2-5	CASSWGRDRRRETQYF	TGTGCCAGCAGCTGGGGCCGGGACAGGAGACGAGAGACCCAGTACTTC
TRBV27	TRBD1	few	TRBJ1-1	CASSPPGGRYTEAFF	TGTGCCAGCAGTCCCCCAGGGGGCCGGTATACTGAAGCTTTCTTT
TRBV5-4	.	.	TRBJ1-2	CASSSGEWADYGYTF	TGTGCCAGCAGCTCGGGGGAGTGGGCAGACTATGGCTACACCTTC
TRBV7-8	TRBD1	.	TRBJ1-1	CASSLLSGQGRTPTNTEAFF	TGTGCCAGCAGCTTACTGAGCGGACAGGGGAGGACCCCGACGAACACTGAAGCTTTCTTT
TRBV6-1	TRBD1	.	TRBJ1-1	CASRRDSTNTEAFF	TGTGCCAGCAGGAGGGACAGCACAAACACTGAAGCTTTCTTT
TRBV5-6	.	.	TRBJ1-5	CASSLAQYTNQPQHF	TGTGCCAGCAGCTTGGCTCAGTATACCAATCAGCCCCAGCATTTT
TRBV30	.	.	TRBJ1-1	CAWGPTSAGNTEAFF	TGTGCCTGGGGCCCGACCTCGGCAGGTAACACTGAAGCTTTCTTT
TRBV6-5	.	.	TRBJ1-5	CASSLAGQPQHF	TGTGCCAGCAGTTTGGCGGGTCAGCCCCAGCATTTT